This T cell receptor (beta chain) came from a study of CD8 T cells in ankylosing spondylitis. V lost 5 bases and J lost 3, with 20 bases in between. The CDR3 sequence is 16 residues long. Germline V gene lookup returns CDR1 SGHVS and CDR2 FQNEAQ. A single record per CDR3 protein comes from TCRdb applying MiXCR to the 5' RACE reads. The sample lists about 130,000 distinct CDR3 sequences; roughly a tenth were seen once. The TCR originated in a male donor with ankylosing spondylitis or in good health (not recorded which). Sequenced sample: blood, either unsorted or a sorted T cell fraction (not recorded which). The chain employs TRBV7-8 and TRBJ2-7; weak D call: TRBD1 (8 bases). DNA of the CDR3: TGTGCCAGCAGCCCAGGACAGGGAGGGACTTACTACGAGCAGTACTTC. Translating gives CASSPGQGGTYYEQYF.